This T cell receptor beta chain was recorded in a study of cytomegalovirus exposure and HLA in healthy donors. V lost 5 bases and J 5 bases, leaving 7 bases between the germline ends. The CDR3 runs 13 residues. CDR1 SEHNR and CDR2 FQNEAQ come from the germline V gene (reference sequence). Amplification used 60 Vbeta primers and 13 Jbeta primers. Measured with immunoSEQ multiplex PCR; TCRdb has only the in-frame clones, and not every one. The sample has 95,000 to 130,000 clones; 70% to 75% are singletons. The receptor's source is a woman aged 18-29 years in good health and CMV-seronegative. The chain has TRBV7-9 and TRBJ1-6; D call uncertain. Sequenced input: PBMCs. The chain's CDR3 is CASSQTNNSPLHF. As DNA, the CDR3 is TGTGCCAGCAGCCAGACTAATAATTCACCCCTCCACTTT.